These T cell receptor beta chains were read from a single sample in a study of cytomegalovirus exposure and HLA in healthy donors. Profiling relied on immunoSEQ multiplex PCR, and the TCRdb table lists in-frame clones only, not all of them. Of 140,000 to 150,000 clones in the sample, 91% were seen once. The sample taken for sequencing was PBMCs. The receptors stem from a man in his late teens or twenties in good health and CMV-seronegative. CDR3s include the opening cysteine and the closing phenylalanine or tryptophan. D genes are given only for firm matches. Clone sizes are given selectively: once, few, many, or a class where the clone is expanded.

j_gene	v_gene	abundance	d_gene	CDR3aa	CDR3nt
TRBJ1-6	TRBV6-5	NA	TRBD1	CASSQVDRDSPLHF	TGTGCCAGCAGTCAAGTTGACAGGGATTCACCCCTCCACTTT
TRBJ1-5	TRBV13	NA	TRBD1	CASSSSGQGGTQPQHF	TGTGCCAGCAGCTCCTCGGGACAGGGGGGCACTCAGCCCCAGCATTTT
TRBJ1-6	TRBV5-4	NA	NA	CASSLGGVGSPLHF	TGTGCCAGCAGCTTGGGGGGAGTGGGTTCACCCCTCCACTTT
TRBJ2-5	TRBV11-2	NA	NA	CASSLAGGGLKETQYF	TGTGCCAGCAGCTTAGCGGGCGGGGGCCTCAAAGAGACCCAGTACTTC
TRBJ2-5	TRBV18	few	NA	CASSPPAETQYF	TGTGCCAGCTCACCACCCGCGGAGACCCAGTACTTC
TRBJ1-5	TRBV19	NA	NA	CASSMFAGGQPQHF	TGTGCCAGTAGTATGTTTGCGGGAGGACAGCCCCAGCATTTT
TRBJ1-3	TRBV5-4	NA	TRBD1	CASSLGGQSSGNTIYF	TGTGCCAGCAGCTTGGGGGGACAGAGCTCTGGAAACACCATATATTTT
TRBJ1-6	TRBV19	NA	TRBD1	CASTASDRGVNNSPLHF	TGTGCCAGTACCGCATCAGACAGGGGCGTAAATAATTCACCCCTCCACTTT
TRBJ1-6	TRBV11-2	NA	NA	CASSHGQNRSPLHF	TGTGCCAGCAGCCACGGACAGAATCGGTCACCCCTCCACTTT
TRBJ1-6	TRBV5-4	NA	TRBD1	CASSLQGGRVNSPLHF	TGTGCCAGCAGCCTCCAGGGGGGCCGTGTTAATTCACCCCTCCACTTT
TRBJ2-4	TRBV7-2	NA	NA	CASSLGLAEAIQYF	TGTGCCAGCAGCTTAGGGCTAGCTGAGGCCATTCAGTACTTC
TRBJ2-7	TRBV27	NA	NA	CASKGGDYEQYF	TGTGCCAGCAAAGGCGGTGACTACGAGCAGTACTTC
TRBJ1-5	TRBV30	NA	TRBD1	CAWSPTGNQPQHF	TGTGCCTGGAGCCCGACAGGGAATCAGCCCCAGCATTTT
TRBJ2-2	TRBV5-4	NA	NA	CASSLARGATGELFF	TGTGCCAGCAGCTTGGCCCGGGGAGCCACCGGGGAGCTGTTTTTT
TRBJ2-1	TRBV5-1	NA	TRBD2	CASSFLAGEYNEQFF	TGCGCCAGCAGCTTTCTAGCGGGAGAGTACAATGAGCAGTTCTTC
TRBJ1-1	TRBV5-6	NA	NA	CASSYGGNTEAFF	TGTGCCAGCAGTTACGGAGGGAACACTGAAGCTTTCTTT
TRBJ1-1	TRBV4-1	once	NA	CASSRQNTEAFF	TGCGCCAGCAGCCGACAGAACACTGAAGCTTTCTTT
TRBJ2-2	TRBV7-9	NA	NA	CASSRGQVMNTGELFF	TGTGCCAGCAGCCGAGGGCAGGTGATGAACACCGGGGAGCTGTTTTTT
TRBJ2-2	TRBV5-1	once	NA	CASSLRDRQGYTGELFF	TGCGCCAGCAGCTTGAGAGACCGGCAGGGATACACCGGGGAGCTGTTTTTT
TRBJ2-1	TRBV18	NA	TRBD2	CASSPPGLGVGNEQFF	TGTGCCAGCTCACCCCCGGGACTAGGCGTGGGCAATGAGCAGTTCTTC
TRBJ2-7	TRBV11-2	NA	NA	CASSLVGFGQGSSYEQYF	TGTGCCAGCAGCTTAGTGGGGTTCGGGCAGGGAAGTTCCTACGAGCAGTACTTC
TRBJ2-7	TRBV10-3	NA	TRBD2	CAISGMAGGAGGSEQYF	TGTGCCATCAGTGGTATGGCAGGGGGAGCGGGGGGATCCGAGCAGTACTTC
TRBJ2-4	TRBV7-9	NA	NA	CASSSHRVPLAKNIQYF	TGTGCCAGCAGCTCCCACAGGGTACCGCTGGCCAAAAACATTCAGTACTTC